This T cell receptor beta chain was observed in a study of blood T cell repertoires in COVID-19. How the authors handled the data: Scientists estimated how many nucleated cells there were by amplifying reference gene primers. Assay used: immunoSEQ multiplex PCR; TCRdb lists only in-frame clones, some missing. V, J and clone size are taken as reported in that table, and D and trimming were inferred from the DNA itself. The table includes roughly 150,000 clones, about four fifths detected once. As regards this clone: Sequence at one end of the junction differs from germline and may be a read error.

The CDR3 totals 11 residues. The germline V gene has CDR1 SQVTM and CDR2 ANQGSEA. The TCR comes from a woman of 80 years or more with acute or convalescent COVID-19. The chain links TRBV29-1 to TRBJ1-3; unclear D gene. Sample: peripheral blood. CDR3 sequence: CGVINGNTIYF. Written as DNA, the CDR3 is TGCGGCGTCATCAATGGAAACACCATATATTTT.